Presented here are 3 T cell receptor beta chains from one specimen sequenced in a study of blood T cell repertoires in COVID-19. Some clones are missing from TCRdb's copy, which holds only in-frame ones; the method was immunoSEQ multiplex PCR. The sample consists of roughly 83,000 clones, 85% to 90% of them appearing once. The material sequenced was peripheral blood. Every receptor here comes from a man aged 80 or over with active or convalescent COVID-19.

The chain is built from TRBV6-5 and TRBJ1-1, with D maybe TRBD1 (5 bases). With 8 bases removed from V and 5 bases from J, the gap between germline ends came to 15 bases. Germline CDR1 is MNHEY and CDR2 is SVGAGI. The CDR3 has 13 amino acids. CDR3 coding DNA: TGTGCCAGCTTTACAGGCACCAGGACTGAAGCTTTCTTT. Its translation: CASFTGTRTEAFF.

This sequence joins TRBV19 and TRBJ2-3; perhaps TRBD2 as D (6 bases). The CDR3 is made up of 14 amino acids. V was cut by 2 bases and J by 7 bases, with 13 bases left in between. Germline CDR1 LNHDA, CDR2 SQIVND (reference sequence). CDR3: CASSIRGSMNTQYF. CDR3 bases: TGTGCCAGTAGTATACGGGGGAGCATGAATACGCAGTATTTT.

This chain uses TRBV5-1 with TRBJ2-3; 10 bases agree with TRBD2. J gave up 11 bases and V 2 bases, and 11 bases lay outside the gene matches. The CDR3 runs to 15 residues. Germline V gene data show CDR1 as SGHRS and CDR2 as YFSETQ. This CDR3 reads CASSFNLAGVLVQYF. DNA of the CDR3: TGCGCCAGCAGCTTTAACCTAGCGGGAGTTTTGGTGCAGTATTTT. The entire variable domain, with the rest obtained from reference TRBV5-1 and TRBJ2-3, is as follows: KAGVTQTPRYLIKTRGQQVTLSCSPISGHRSVSWYQQTPGQGLQFLFEYFSETQRNKGNFPGRFSGRQFSNSRSEMNVSTLELGDSALYLCASSFNLAGVLVQYFGPGTRLTVL.